This T cell receptor beta chain appears in the sequencing data of a study of blood T cell repertoires in COVID-19. J was trimmed by 5 bases and V by 8 bases; bases with no gene match: 4. The CDR3 loop spans 15 amino acids. CDR1 and CDR2 from the germline V gene are LGHNA and YNFKEQ. Authors' data handling: Estimation of nucleated cell counts relied on the amplification of reference gene primers. Profiled with immunoSEQ multiplex PCR; TCRdb holds only in-frame clones, not every one. V and J calls and clone size follow that table, whereas D and trimming were derived from the DNA. The table records over 200,000 clones, roughly 80% of them present only once.

The sample taken for sequencing was peripheral blood. The sequence derives from a woman in her 40s with active or convalescent COVID-19. This chain joins TRBV4-2 and TRBJ2-2; 14 positions agree with TRBD2. This CDR3 reads CASATSGRATGELFF. The CDR3 bases are TGTGCCAGCGCGACTAGCGGGAGGGCAACCGGGGAGCTGTTTTTT.